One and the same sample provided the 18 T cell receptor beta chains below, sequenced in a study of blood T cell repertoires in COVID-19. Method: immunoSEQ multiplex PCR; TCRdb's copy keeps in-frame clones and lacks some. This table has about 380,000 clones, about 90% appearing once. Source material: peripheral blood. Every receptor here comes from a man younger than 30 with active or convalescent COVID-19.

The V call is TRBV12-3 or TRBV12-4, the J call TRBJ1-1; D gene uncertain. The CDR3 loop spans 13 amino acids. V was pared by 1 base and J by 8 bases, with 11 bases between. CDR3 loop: CASSLGEWAEAFF. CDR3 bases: TGTGCCAGCAGTTTAGGGGAGTGGGCCGAAGCTTTCTTT.

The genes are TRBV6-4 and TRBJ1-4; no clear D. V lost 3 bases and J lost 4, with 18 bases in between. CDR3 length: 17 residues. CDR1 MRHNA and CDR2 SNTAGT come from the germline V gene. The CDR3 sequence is CASSDRTGKSHNEKLFF. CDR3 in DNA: TGTGCCAGCAGTGATCGGACGGGAAAGTCCCATAATGAAAAACTGTTTTTT.

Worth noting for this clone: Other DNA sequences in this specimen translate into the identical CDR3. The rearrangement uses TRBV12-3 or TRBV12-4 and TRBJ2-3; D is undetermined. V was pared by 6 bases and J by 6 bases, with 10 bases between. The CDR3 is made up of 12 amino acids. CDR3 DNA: TGTGCCAGCAGCCTCCTACGGGATACGCAGTATTTT. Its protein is CASSLLRDTQYF.

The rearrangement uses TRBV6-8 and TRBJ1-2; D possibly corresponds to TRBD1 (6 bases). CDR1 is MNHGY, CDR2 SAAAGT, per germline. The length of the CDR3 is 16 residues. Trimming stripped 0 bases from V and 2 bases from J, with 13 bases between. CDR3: CASSYSWTATNYGYTF. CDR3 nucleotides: TGTGCCAGCAGTTACTCGTGGACAGCGACCAACTATGGCTACACCTTC.

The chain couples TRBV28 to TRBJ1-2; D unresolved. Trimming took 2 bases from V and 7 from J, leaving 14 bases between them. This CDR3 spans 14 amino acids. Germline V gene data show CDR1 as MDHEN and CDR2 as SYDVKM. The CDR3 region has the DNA TGTGCCAGCAGTTTAGTTGCCCGGGGTTCTGGCTACACCTTC. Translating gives CASSLVARGSGYTF.

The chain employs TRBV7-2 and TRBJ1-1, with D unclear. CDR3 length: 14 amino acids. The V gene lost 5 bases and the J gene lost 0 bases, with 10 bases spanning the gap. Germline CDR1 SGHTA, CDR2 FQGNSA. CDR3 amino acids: CASSTTTLNTEAFF. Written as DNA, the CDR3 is TGTGCCAGCAGCACGACTACACTGAACACTGAAGCTTTCTTT.

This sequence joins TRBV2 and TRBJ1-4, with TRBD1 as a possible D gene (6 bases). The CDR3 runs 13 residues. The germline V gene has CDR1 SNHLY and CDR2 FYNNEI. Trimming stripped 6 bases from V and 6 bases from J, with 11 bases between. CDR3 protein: CASSGTNYEKLFF. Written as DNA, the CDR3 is TGTGCCAGCAGCGGGACAAATTATGAAAAACTGTTTTTT.

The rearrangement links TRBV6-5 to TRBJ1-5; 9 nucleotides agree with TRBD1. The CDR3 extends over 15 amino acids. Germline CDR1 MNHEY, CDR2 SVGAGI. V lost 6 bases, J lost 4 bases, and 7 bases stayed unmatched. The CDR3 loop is CASSKDRGGNQPQHF. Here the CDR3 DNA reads TGTGCCAGCAGCAAGGACAGGGGAGGAAATCAGCCCCAGCATTTT.

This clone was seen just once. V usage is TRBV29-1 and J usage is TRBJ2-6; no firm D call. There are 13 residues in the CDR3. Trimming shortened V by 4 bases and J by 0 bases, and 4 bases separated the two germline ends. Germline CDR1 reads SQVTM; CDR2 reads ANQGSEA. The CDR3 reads CSVAVSGANVLTF. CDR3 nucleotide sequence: TGCAGCGTTGCAGTCTCTGGGGCCAACGTCCTGACTTTC.

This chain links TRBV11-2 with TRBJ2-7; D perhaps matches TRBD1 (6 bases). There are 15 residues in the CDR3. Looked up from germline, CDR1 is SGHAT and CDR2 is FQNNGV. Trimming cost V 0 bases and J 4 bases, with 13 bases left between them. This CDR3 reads CASSLEGGSSYEQYF. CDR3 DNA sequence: TGTGCCAGCAGCTTAGAAGGGGGAAGTTCTTACGAGCAGTACTTC.

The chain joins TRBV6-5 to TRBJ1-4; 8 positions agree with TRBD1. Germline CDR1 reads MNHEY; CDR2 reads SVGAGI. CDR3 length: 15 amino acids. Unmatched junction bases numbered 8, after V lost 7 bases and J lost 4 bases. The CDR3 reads CASKNRDRINEKLFF. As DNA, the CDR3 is TGTGCCAGCAAGAACCGGGACAGGATTAATGAAAAACTGTTTTTT.

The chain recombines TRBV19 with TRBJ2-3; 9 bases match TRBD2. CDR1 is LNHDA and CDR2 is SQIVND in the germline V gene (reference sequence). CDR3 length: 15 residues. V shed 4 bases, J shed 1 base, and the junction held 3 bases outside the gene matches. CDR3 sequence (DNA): TGTGCCAGTAGTAAGACTAGCGGACGCACAGATACGCAGTATTTT. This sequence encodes CASSKTSGRTDTQYF.

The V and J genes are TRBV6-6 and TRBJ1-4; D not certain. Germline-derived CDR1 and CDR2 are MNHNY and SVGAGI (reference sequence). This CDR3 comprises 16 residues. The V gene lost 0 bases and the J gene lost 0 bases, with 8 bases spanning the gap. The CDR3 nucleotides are TGTGCCAGCAGTTACTCCGAGTATTCAACTAATGAAAAACTGTTTTTT. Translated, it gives CASSYSEYSTNEKLFF.

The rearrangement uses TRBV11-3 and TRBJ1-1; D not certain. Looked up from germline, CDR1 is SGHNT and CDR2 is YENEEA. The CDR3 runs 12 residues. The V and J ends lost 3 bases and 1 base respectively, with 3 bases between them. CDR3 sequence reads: CASSLANTEAFF. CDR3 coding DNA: TGTGCCAGCAGCTTGGCGAACACTGAAGCTTTCTTT.

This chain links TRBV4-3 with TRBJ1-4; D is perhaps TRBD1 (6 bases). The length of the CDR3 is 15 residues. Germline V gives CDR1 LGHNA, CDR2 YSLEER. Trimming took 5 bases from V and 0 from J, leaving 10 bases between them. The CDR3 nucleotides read TGCGCCAGCAGCGTGGACAGCTCAACTAATGAAAAACTGTTTTTT. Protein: CASSVDSSTNEKLFF.

The DNA for the CDR3 is TGTGCCAGCAGCTTAGCATTGGGACTAGCGGAATACAATGAGCAGTTCTTC. It specifies CASSLALGLAEYNEQFF. V and J are TRBV7-9 and TRBJ2-1; 11 nucleotides agree with TRBD2. CDR1 and CDR2 from the germline V gene are SEHNR and FQNEAQ (reference sequence). This CDR3 is built from 17 residues. The V segment lost 0 bases and the J segment 4 bases; nucleotides outside the gene matches: 5.

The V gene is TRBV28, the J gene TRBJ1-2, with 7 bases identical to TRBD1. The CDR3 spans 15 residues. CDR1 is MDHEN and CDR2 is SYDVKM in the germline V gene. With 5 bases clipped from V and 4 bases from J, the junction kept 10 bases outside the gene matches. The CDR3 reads CASSPRDSSGYGYTF. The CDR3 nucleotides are TGTGCCAGCAGTCCAAGGGACAGTAGCGGCTATGGCTACACCTTC.

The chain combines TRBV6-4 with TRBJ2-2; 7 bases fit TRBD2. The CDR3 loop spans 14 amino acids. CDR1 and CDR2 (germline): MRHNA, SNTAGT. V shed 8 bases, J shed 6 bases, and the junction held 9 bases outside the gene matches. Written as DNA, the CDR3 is TGTGCCAGCTCCCAGTGGGCGGGAGCCGGGGAGCTGTTTTTT. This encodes CASSQWAGAGELFF.